This is a list of T cell receptor beta chains from one sample in a study of control samples from healthy donors and cancer patients. The protocol was immunoSEQ multiplex PCR, while the TCRdb copy is restricted to in-frame clones and leaves out a portion. Of over 100,000 clones in the sample, approximately 92% are singletons; the top ten hold 2% to 2.5%. Input material: blood. The receptor set was obtained from a woman between 45 and 60 years old in good health. The CDR3 runs from the conserved cysteine through the conserved F or W. Fields, in order: clone size, J gene, D gene, V gene, CDR3 protein, CDR3 DNA. D genes are given only for firm matches. Some rows have no size entry. The others give once, few or many, or a class for an expanded clone.

clone_size: -; j_call: TRBJ1-4; d_call: TRBD1; v_call: TRBV4-2; cdr3_aa: CASSRDAGTGGEKLFF; cdr3_nt: TGTGCCAGCAGCCGAGACGCTGGGACAGGGGGTGAAAAACTGTTTTTT
clone_size: -; j_call: TRBJ1-4; d_call: -; v_call: TRBV2; cdr3_aa: CASGPGAEKLFF; cdr3_nt: TGTGCCAGCGGGCCGGGAGCCGAAAAACTGTTTTTT
clone_size: -; j_call: TRBJ2-3; d_call: -; v_call: TRBV19; cdr3_aa: CASGLGAGTQYF; cdr3_nt: TGTGCCAGTGGACTTGGCGCAGGGACGCAGTATTTT
clone_size: few; j_call: TRBJ2-1; d_call: -; v_call: TRBV12-3/TRBV12-4; cdr3_aa: CASSLSANEQFF; cdr3_nt: TGTGCCAGCAGTTTAAGTGCAAATGAGCAGTTCTTC
clone_size: -; j_call: TRBJ1-1; d_call: -; v_call: TRBV30; cdr3_aa: CAWRTMTNTEAFF; cdr3_nt: TGTGCCTGGAGGACAATGACGAACACTGAAGCTTTCTTT
clone_size: -; j_call: TRBJ1-5; d_call: TRBD1; v_call: TRBV12-3/TRBV12-4; cdr3_aa: CASSQQGNQPQHF; cdr3_nt: TGTGCCAGCAGTCAACAGGGGAATCAGCCCCAGCATTTT
clone_size: -; j_call: TRBJ1-2; d_call: -; v_call: TRBV7-9; cdr3_aa: CASSSSPNYGYTF; cdr3_nt: TGTGCCAGCAGCTCCTCACCTAACTATGGCTACACCTTC
clone_size: -; j_call: TRBJ1-6; d_call: -; v_call: TRBV5-1; cdr3_aa: CASSAAPWGSPLHF; cdr3_nt: TGCGCCAGCAGCGCAGCACCGTGGGGTTCACCCCTCCACTTT
clone_size: -; j_call: TRBJ2-7; d_call: TRBD2; v_call: TRBV7-8; cdr3_aa: CASSPRGGEQYF; cdr3_nt: TGTGCCAGCAGCCCCCGGGGGGGGGAGCAGTACTTC
clone_size: -; j_call: TRBJ1-2; d_call: TRBD1; v_call: TRBV5-6; cdr3_aa: CASSWSDRAYGYTF; cdr3_nt: TGTGCCAGCAGCTGGTCGGACAGGGCCTATGGCTACACCTTC
clone_size: -; j_call: TRBJ1-1; d_call: -; v_call: TRBV5-1; cdr3_aa: CASSETGNTEAFF; cdr3_nt: TGCGCCAGCAGCGAGACAGGGAACACTGAAGCTTTCTTT
clone_size: -; j_call: TRBJ1-1; d_call: -; v_call: TRBV5-1; cdr3_aa: CASSLSQTNTEAFF; cdr3_nt: TGCGCCAGCAGCTTGTCACAGACGAACACTGAAGCTTTCTTT
clone_size: -; j_call: TRBJ2-6; d_call: TRBD1; v_call: TRBV5-1; cdr3_aa: CASSLRGQGSGGANVLTF; cdr3_nt: TGCGCCAGCAGCTTGCGGGGACAGGGGTCTGGTGGGGCCAACGTCCTGACTTTC
clone_size: -; j_call: TRBJ1-2; d_call: -; v_call: TRBV27; cdr3_aa: CASSLHRAYGYTF; cdr3_nt: TGTGCCAGCAGTTTACACAGGGCCTATGGCTACACCTTC